Included here is one T cell receptor (beta chain) sequence, with context. This clone was counted only a few times. Its target antigen remains unknown. Per-base quality was not reported, and no clone a single base away is much larger than it. These data come from a study of CD8+ T cells in alopecia areata listed by TCRdb under 2018. Some background on the complete study: The treated patients, all with moderate-to-severe alopecia areata, were enrolled in an open-label pilot trial of oral tofacitinib given at 5 to 10 mg twice daily. In both human patients and the C3H/HeJ mouse model, the study applied high-throughput TCRbeta sequencing to look at T cell clonal expansion in alopecia areata. Scalp tissue and sorted CD4+ and CD8+ peripheral blood T cells from patchy and totalis/universalis alopecia areata patients and from healthy controls were covered by human TCRbeta sequencing. Biopsies were taken from tofacitinib-treated patients at baseline and again at 4 and 24 weeks into treatment, and several of those patients also had a later scalp biopsy. Scalp clonality was compared among normal scalp (n=4), patchy alopecia areata scalp (n=8), and alopecia totalis/universalis scalp (n=8). The RNA source kit depended on sample type: the PAXgene miRNA kit for fixed scalp, the miRNeasy kit for PBMCs, and the RNeasy kit for mouse skin. Patients received tofacitinib for 6 to 18 months and were then followed off drug for 6 months to check for delayed response and recurrence. immunoSEQ multiplex PCR using 35 Vbeta forward primers and 13 Jbeta reverse primers was used to amplify TCRbeta CDR3 regions. Beyond this particular receptor, the publication reports: Scalp TCR repertoire analysis is complicated because resident alphabeta T cells in normal human skin are also sequenced, whereas mouse skin is dominated by gammadelta T cells. Shared TCR sequences between patients were less evident than in mice, which may be partly attributable to HLA diversity in the patient population. Higher clonality and more expanded CD8+ clones were observed in lesional scalp than in normal scalp, particularly in alopecia totalis/universalis, a finding suggestive of antigenic drive.

Libraries came from the immunoSEQ multiplex PCR assay. To provide template for TCR sequencing, every sample had RNA extracted and reverse transcribed into cDNA. First-strand cDNA was synthesized using SuperScript III with a 2:1 mix of oligo-dT and random hexamers. A synthetic immune receptor repertoire was used to gauge amplification bias, and whatever bias remained was removed computationally. From the authors' description of their analysis: Raw reads were preprocessed for error removal, and CDR3 was defined according to IMGT conventions as running from the conserved cysteine to phenylalanine. Clonality was computed by normalizing Shannon entropy by log2 of the number of productive unique TCRs and subtracting the result from 1. Whether each scalp clone was CD4 or CD8 was inferred by checking scalp TCRbeta sequences against the CD4 and CD8 repertoires from sorted blood. TCRdb took over this immuneACCESS table, retaining in-frame rearrangements with V and J assigned. Such tables are incomplete; in checked studies, under half of the missing clones stem from an unresolved V gene, and the remainder is unexplained. V, J and clone size derive from that table, while D and trimming were established from the DNA sequence. Here the sample has 140,000 to 150,000 clones; around three fifths occur a single time. The top ten clonotypes cover nearly 6.5% of the sample.

The sample's time point label, decoded: baseline before oral tofacitinib. Lesional scalp punch biopsies and peripheral blood were collected from alopecia areata patients. PBMCs were isolated by density centrifugation and stained for CD3, CD4 and CD8, and CD4+ and CD8+ T cells were sorted on a FACSAria. Looking up the germline V gene yields CDR1 MDHEN and CDR2 SYDVKM. The V end loses 7 bases and the J end loses 7 bases, and a stretch of 23 bases separates them. The CDR3 covers 15 residues, taking in both the cysteine and the phenylalanine. The kept DNA is CDR3 alone, 45 bases in frame from the first base.

The sequences come from CD4+ T cells sorted from blood, collected at week 0. The rearrangement joined TRBV28 to TRBJ2-7; perhaps TRBD1 is the D gene, with 6 bases matching. This receptor was taken from a human donor with alopecia areata. Here the CDR3 is given as CASTSRSGTLGEQYF. The sequenced DNA is TGTGCCAGCACCTCCAGGTCCGGGACATTGGGGGAGCAGTACTTC.